These 13 T cell receptor beta chains share one sample of origin, sequenced in a study of CD8+ T cells in alopecia areata. RNA was extracted and reverse transcribed into cDNA as the sequencing template. The method was immunoSEQ multiplex PCR; TCRdb's version includes in-frame clones alone and lacks a portion of them. The sample lists 65,000 to 95,000 clones, roughly half occurring once. The sequenced sample consisted of NKG2D-high CD8+ T cells sorted from blood. All receptors come from a human donor with alopecia areata.

A remark on this clone: Other DNA sequences in the same sample also yield this CDR3. The V and J genes are TRBV9 and TRBJ1-1; unclear D gene. The CDR3 loop spans 13 amino acids. V was pared by 0 bases and J by 5 bases, with 8 bases between. Germline V gene sequence: CDR1 SGDLS, CDR2 YYNGEE. The CDR3, as DNA: TGTGCCAGCAGCGTAGGCGGTCGGACTGAAGCTTTCTTT. Translation: CASSVGGRTEAFF.

The chain carries TRBV1 and TRBJ2-3; the table's D call of TRBD2 was not tested on the DNA. TRBV1 is given as a pseudogene. This CDR3 region has 18 residues. In DNA form, the CDR3 reads TGCACCAGCAGCCAAGATCTCGAGCGGGGGGACCACACAGATACGCAGTATTTT. This gives the protein CTSSQDLERGDHTDTQYF.

This chain links TRBV25-1 with TRBJ2-7; D remains ambiguous. In germline, CDR1 is MGHDK, CDR2 SYGVNS. There are 12 residues in the CDR3. V was trimmed by 4 bases and J by 5 bases, leaving 9 bases between them. Written as DNA, the CDR3 is TGTGCCAGCAGTGTATTGCCTGACGAGCAGTACTTC. Its protein product is CASSVLPDEQYF.

This clone was seen a few times. The rearrangement links TRBV19 to TRBJ2-2; D uncertain. This CDR3 region has 12 residues. Germline-derived CDR1 and CDR2 are LNHDA and SQIVND (reference sequence). Trimming left V 3 bases short and J 13 bases short, with 12 bases between. The CDR3 sequence: CASSIDRELLFF. CDR3 in DNA: TGTGCCAGTAGTATTGACCGTGAATTGCTGTTTTTT.

This clone was counted once. The V and J genes are TRBV13 and TRBJ2-7; D is undetermined. Trimming pared 0 bases from V and 0 bases from J, leaving 9 bases between. This CDR3 comprises 15 residues. CDR1 is PRHDT, CDR2 FYEKMQ, per germline (reference sequence). Here the CDR3 DNA reads TGTGCCAGCAGCTTAGGGGCAGAAAGCTCCTACGAGCAGTACTTC. This translates into CASSLGAESSYEQYF.

The chain has TRBV27 and TRBJ1-2, with D tentatively TRBD1 (6 bases). Germline V gene data show CDR1 as MNHEY and CDR2 as SMNVEV (reference sequence). This CDR3 is built from 16 residues. V lost 2 bases and J lost 5, with 18 bases in between. Written as DNA, the CDR3 is TGTGCCAGCAGTTTAGGCAGGGACACCTACCTTTATGGCTACACCTTC. Translating it yields CASSLGRDTYLYGYTF.

This clone was seen only once. V and J are TRBV7-2 and TRBJ2-5; D gene unclear. The germline V gene encodes CDR1 SGHTA and CDR2 FQGNSA. V shed 4 bases and J shed 1 base, with 7 bases lying between them. The CDR3 is 13 amino acids. The CDR3 coding sequence is TGTGCCAGCAGCTCCTCGGGCCAAGAGACCCAGTACTTC. As protein: CASSSSGQETQYF.

The sample holds a few counts of this clone. V and J are TRBV4-1 and TRBJ2-7; 11 positions match TRBD2. V shed 4 bases and J 2 bases; nucleotides not matched to a gene: 4. The length of the CDR3 is 15 residues. The germline V gene encodes CDR1 MGHRA and CDR2 YSYEKL. CDR3 DNA sequence: TGCGCCAGCAGCCTCGGGACTAGCGGAGCCTACGAGCAGTACTTC. It encodes CASSLGTSGAYEQYF.

The count of this clone is one. The chain combines TRBV2 with TRBJ2-3, with 12 nucleotides matching TRBD2. The CDR3 contains 15 residues. Germline CDR1 and CDR2: SNHLY and FYNNEI. The V and J ends lost 3 bases and 6 bases, in that order; junction bases with no gene match: 4. This chain's CDR3 is CASSDRLAGADTQYF. CDR3 in DNA: TGTGCCAGCAGTGATAGACTAGCGGGAGCTGATACGCAGTATTTT.

This clone has only a few counts. CDR3 sequence: CASSSAQGAHEQYF. CDR3 coding DNA: TGTGCCAGCAGCTCAGCCCAGGGGGCCCACGAGCAGTACTTC. The chain is built from TRBV13 and TRBJ2-7; 8 positions agree with TRBD1. Trimming removed 4 bases from V and 5 bases from J; junction bases left unmatched: 7. The CDR3 runs 14 residues. CDR1 and CDR2 from the germline V gene are PRHDT and FYEKMQ (reference sequence).

The J gene is TRBJ2-4, the V gene TRBV6-5, with D possibly TRBD1 on 5 matching bases. V was trimmed by 6 bases and J by 1 base, leaving 10 bases between them. The CDR3 length is 14 residues. Germline V gene sequence: CDR1 MNHEY, CDR2 SVGAGI. The CDR3 region is CASSPGFAKNIQYF. CDR3 bases: TGTGCCAGCAGCCCAGGGTTTGCCAAAAACATTCAGTACTTC.

The chain carries TRBV4-1 and TRBJ2-1; no firm D call. The CDR3 totals 16 residues. V was shortened by 5 bases and J by 5 bases, with 19 bases between the two germline ends. From germline, CDR1 is MGHRA and CDR2 YSYEKL. CDR3 nucleotide sequence: TGCGCCAGCAGCAATTCCCTCAGTGGGGTGGACAATGAGCAGTTCTTC. Encoded protein: CASSNSLSGVDNEQFF.

V is TRBV30 and J is TRBJ2-7; weak D call: TRBD2 (5 bases). With 4 bases removed from V and 4 bases from J, the gap between germline ends came to 11 bases. The CDR3 consists of 12 residues. Germline loops: CDR1 GTSNPN, CDR2 SVGIG (reference sequence). The CDR3 is CAWMDLGYEQYF. In DNA form, the CDR3 reads TGTGCCTGGATGGACTTAGGTTACGAGCAGTACTTC.